The 14 T cell receptor beta chains below come from one sample, sequenced in a study of cytomegalovirus exposure and HLA in healthy donors. Both 60 Vbeta primers and 13 Jbeta primers went into the PCR. Only in-frame clones appear in the TCRdb table, and some are missing; sequencing was by immunoSEQ multiplex PCR. The sample holds about 120,000 clones, approximately 80% seen once. The source material was PBMCs. Source of these receptors: a middle-aged man in good health and CMV-seronegative.

The rearrangement uses TRBV5-1 and TRBJ2-3; 12 bases are a match to TRBD2. The CDR3 is 17 amino acids. The J segment lost 3 bases and the V segment lost 3 bases, leaving 8 bases of the junction unmatched. Germline values: CDR1 SGHRS, CDR2 YFSETQ. The CDR3 is CASSYLRLAGGTDTQYF. CDR3 in DNA: TGCGCCAGCAGCTACCTCCGGCTAGCGGGAGGGACAGATACGCAGTATTTT.

This clone was detected a few times. The rearrangement joins TRBV10-3 to TRBJ1-4; D remains unclear. The CDR3 is 15 residues long. Germline loops: CDR1 ENHRY, CDR2 SYGVKD. The V gene lost 3 bases and the J gene lost 2 bases, with 10 bases spanning the gap. The DNA of the CDR3 is TGTGCCATCAGTGACGCGGGCTCGACTAATGAAAAACTGTTTTTT. Protein sequence: CAISDAGSTNEKLFF.

This clone was observed once. This rearrangement joins TRBV19 to TRBJ1-1; a possible D gene is TRBD1 (5 bases). Per the germline V gene, CDR1 is LNHDA and CDR2 is SQIVND (reference sequence). Trimming took 3 bases from V and 3 from J, leaving 11 bases between them. This CDR3 is built from 14 residues. In DNA form, the CDR3 reads TGTGCCAGTAGTATGGGGGGGTATGACACTGAAGCTTTCTTT. Protein sequence: CASSMGGYDTEAFF.

The chain links TRBV7-9 to TRBJ2-7, with a tentative D call TRBD2 (7 bases). CDR1 is SEHNR, CDR2 FQNEAQ, per germline (reference sequence). The CDR3 loop spans 14 amino acids. V lost 7 bases to trimming and J lost 3 bases, with 16 bases between them. The CDR3 here is CASTLGGGNYEQYF. The CDR3 DNA sequence: TGTGCCAGCACCCTGGGGGGGGGCAACTACGAGCAGTACTTC.

CDR3: CASYHRGDLYGYTF. CDR3 sequence (DNA): TGTGCCAGTTATCATCGGGGGGATCTCTATGGCTACACCTTC. This chain joins TRBV19 and TRBJ1-2; possibly TRBD1 for D (5 bases). Trimming removed 8 bases from V and 4 bases from J, with 17 bases in between. CDR1 is LNHDA and CDR2 is SQIVND in the germline V gene (reference sequence). The CDR3 runs to 14 residues.

The chain recombines TRBV15 with TRBJ2-1; tentatively, D is TRBD1 (6 bases). The CDR3 has 14 amino acids. Per germline, CDR1 LNHNV and CDR2 YYDKDF (reference sequence). The V gene lost 8 bases and the J gene lost 2 bases, with 13 bases spanning the gap. DNA for the CDR3: TGTGCCACCTTACAGGGTCGAACCTACAATGAGCAGTTCTTC. Protein product: CATLQGRTYNEQFF.

The chain carries TRBV10-3 and TRBJ2-7; TRBD1 matches 8 bases. V was clipped by 11 bases and J by 0 bases; unmatched bases: 6. The CDR3 contains 13 residues. Germline V gives CDR1 ENHRY, CDR2 SYGVKD. The CDR3 DNA follows: TGTGCCGTGCATGGGACAGGCTCCTACGAGCAGTACTTC. It codes for CAVHGTGSYEQYF.

This sequence joins TRBV5-1 and TRBJ1-3, with D possibly matching TRBD1 (5 bases). Germline V gene data show CDR1 as SGHRS and CDR2 as YFSETQ. The CDR3 runs 16 residues. The V and J ends lost 4 bases and 0 bases respectively, with 14 bases between them. For the CDR3, the DNA is TGCGCCAGCAGCCGGGGGGACGTCGGCTCTGGAAACACCATATATTTT. It yields the protein CASSRGDVGSGNTIYF.

This clone has just one count. CDR3 amino acids: CASSIESYGNQPQHF. CDR3 sequence (DNA): TGTGCCAGTAGTATAGAGAGTTACGGCAATCAGCCCCAGCATTTT. The rearrangement uses TRBV19 and TRBJ1-5; D is unresolved. Germline CDR1 LNHDA, CDR2 SQIVND (reference sequence). V was pared by 0 bases and J by 2 bases, with 8 bases between. There are 15 residues in the CDR3. Combining the CDR3 with reference TRBV19 and TRBJ1-5 gives the whole variable domain DGGITQSPKYLFRKEGQNVTLSCEQNLNHDAMYWYRQDPGQGLRLIYYSQIVNDFQKGDIAEGYSVSREKKESFPLTVTSAQKNPTAFYLCASSIESYGNQPQHFGDGTRLSIL.

The CDR3 DNA reads as TGTGCCAGCAGTTATGCGACAGCTATCTATGGCTACACCTTC. Amino acid sequence: CASSYATAIYGYTF. This sequence joins TRBV6-5 and TRBJ1-2; a weak D match, TRBD1 (5 bases). In germline, CDR1 is MNHEY, CDR2 SVGAGI. This CDR3 comprises 14 residues. V was cut by 3 bases and J by 4 bases, with 12 bases left in between.

The chain joins TRBV6-5 to TRBJ2-7; 11 bases are shared with TRBD2. This CDR3 spans 15 amino acids. Losses at the gene ends were 5 bases for V and 6 bases for J; bases not matched to a gene: 9. The germline V gene encodes CDR1 MNHEY and CDR2 SVGAGI. As DNA, the CDR3 is TGTGCCAGCAGTACAAAGCTAGCGGGGGGTCTCGAGCAGTACTTC. Translating it yields CASSTKLAGGLEQYF.

The V call is TRBV6-5, the J call TRBJ1-5, with a possible D match to TRBD1 (5 bases). The CDR3 loop spans 14 amino acids. Deletions cut 6 bases from V and 6 bases from J, with 15 bases between. In germline, CDR1 is MNHEY, CDR2 SVGAGI. The chain's CDR3 is CASRPQGFRQPQHF. CDR3 coding DNA: TGTGCCAGCAGGCCCCAGGGATTTCGTCAGCCCCAGCATTTT.

The chain combines TRBV11-2 with TRBJ2-2, with D tentatively TRBD1 (6 bases). The CDR3 is made up of 15 amino acids. V gave up 1 base and J gave up 6 bases, with 12 bases separating them. CDR1 is SGHAT, CDR2 FQNNGV, per germline. CDR3 sequence: CASSLGPGAAGELFF. CDR3 nucleotide sequence: TGTGCCAGCAGCTTAGGTCCAGGGGCGGCCGGGGAGCTGTTTTTT.

This chain uses TRBV30 with TRBJ1-2; the D gene is possibly TRBD1 (6 bases). The CDR3 length is 15 residues. CDR1 is GTSNPN, CDR2 SVGIG, per germline (reference sequence). Trimming stripped 7 bases from V and 2 bases from J, with 20 bases between. The CDR3 spells CASGGDLSANYGYTF. For the CDR3, the DNA is TGTGCCTCGGGGGGCGATCTTTCGGCAAACTATGGCTACACCTTC.